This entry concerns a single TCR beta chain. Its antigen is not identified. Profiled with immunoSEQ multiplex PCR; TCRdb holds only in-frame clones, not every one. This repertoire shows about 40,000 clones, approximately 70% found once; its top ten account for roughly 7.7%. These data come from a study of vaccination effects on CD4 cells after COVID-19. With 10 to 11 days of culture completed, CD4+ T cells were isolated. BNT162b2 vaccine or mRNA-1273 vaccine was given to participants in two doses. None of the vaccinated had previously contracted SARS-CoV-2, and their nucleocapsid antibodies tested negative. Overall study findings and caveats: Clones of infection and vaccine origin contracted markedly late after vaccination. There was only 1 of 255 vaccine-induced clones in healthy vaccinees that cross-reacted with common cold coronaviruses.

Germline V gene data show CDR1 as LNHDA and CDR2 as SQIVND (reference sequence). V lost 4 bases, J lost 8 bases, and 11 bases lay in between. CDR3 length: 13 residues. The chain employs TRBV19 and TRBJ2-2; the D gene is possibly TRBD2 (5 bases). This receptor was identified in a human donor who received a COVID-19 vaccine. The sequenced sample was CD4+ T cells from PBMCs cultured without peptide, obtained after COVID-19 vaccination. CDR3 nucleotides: TGTGCCAGTAGTAACGGGAATTTGGGGGAGCTGTTTTTT. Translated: CASSNGNLGELFF.